Below, one TCR beta chain is given with its context. The data belong to a study of blood T cell repertoires in COVID-19. The repertoire was sequenced with immunoSEQ multiplex PCR; TCRdb's copy has only in-frame clones and lacks some. This sample yields about 76,000 clones, of which around 80% are seen a single time; approximately 12% belongs to the top ten. From germline, CDR1 is MNHEY and CDR2 SVGAGI. Between the trimmed V and J ends, which lost 8 bases and 0 bases, there was a span of 15 bases. The CDR3 has 15 amino acids. The sequenced sample was peripheral blood. J is TRBJ2-3 and V is TRBV6-5; weak D call: TRBD2 (6 bases). The TCR sequence derives from a human donor in a cohort sampled during active COVID-19. The CDR3 loop is CASGRELTSTDTQYF. The CDR3 bases are TGTGCCAGCGGCCGGGAGTTGACTAGCACAGATACGCAGTATTTT.